The 24 T cell receptor beta chains listed next were all sequenced from one sample in a study of PD-1 blockade in classical Hodgkin lymphoma. Only in-frame clones appear in the TCRdb table, and some are missing; sequencing was by immunoSEQ multiplex PCR. The sample contains about 35,000 clones, 60% to 80% of which appear only once. There was relapse after autologous stem cell transplantation in every patient, and there was variation in brentuximab vedotin exposure. Sequencing used peripheral blood mononuclear cells (PBMCs), obtained before the second cycle of nivolumab. The receptors come from a human donor with classical Hodgkin lymphoma.

The chain employs TRBV6-6 and TRBJ1-1; perhaps TRBD1 as D (5 bases). The CDR3 is 10 residues long. The germline V gene has CDR1 MNHNY and CDR2 SVGAGI (reference sequence). Trimming cost V 2 bases and J 10 bases, with 5 bases left between them. The CDR3 nucleotides read TGTGCCAGCAGTTACGGGGCAGCTTTCTTT. Translating gives CASSYGAAFF.

V gene TRBV28 combines with J gene TRBJ1-1; D possibly corresponds to TRBD1 (6 bases). Germline CDR1 reads MDHEN; CDR2 reads SYDVKM. This CDR3 contains 15 residues. The germline V and J ends were trimmed by 6 bases and 4 bases, with 18 bases remaining between them. The CDR3 loop reads CASSPNGNRATEAFF. As DNA, the CDR3 is TGTGCCAGCAGCCCAAACGGAAACAGGGCCACTGAAGCTTTCTTT.

The chain recombines TRBV18 with TRBJ2-2; weak D call: TRBD1 (6 bases). Trimming took 3 bases from V and 2 from J, leaving 16 bases between them. The CDR3 runs 17 residues. Germline CDR1 and CDR2: KGHSH and LQKENI. CDR3 nucleotide sequence: TGTGCCAGCTCACCTTCGGTGGGACAACTAAACACCGGGGAGCTGTTTTTT. As protein: CASSPSVGQLNTGELFF.

V is TRBV5-1 and J is TRBJ2-5, with 7 bases lining up with TRBD1. The V segment lost 1 base and the J segment 1 base; nucleotides outside the gene matches: 13. This CDR3 is 18 amino acids long. Germline CDR1 is SGHRS and CDR2 is YFSETQ. The CDR3 DNA reads as TGCGCCAGCAGCTTGTTGCCTCCGACAGGGACCTCCCAAGAGACCCAGTACTTC. Its protein product is CASSLLPPTGTSQETQYF.

V is TRBV5-1 and J is TRBJ2-5, with TRBD2 matching 9 bases. This CDR3 contains 15 residues. Germline V gene data show CDR1 as SGHRS and CDR2 as YFSETQ. J lost 2 bases, V lost 2 bases, and 4 bases had no gene match. Here the CDR3 DNA reads TGCGCCAGCAGCTTAAGCGGGAGGACTCAAGAGACCCAGTACTTC. Protein sequence: CASSLSGRTQETQYF.

The rearrangement joins TRBV4-3 to TRBJ1-4, with 7 positions matching TRBD1. V shed 4 bases, J shed 3 bases, and the junction held 11 bases outside the gene matches. The length of the CDR3 is 17 residues. Germline V CDR1 and CDR2: LGHNA, YSLEER. CDR3 in DNA: TGCGCCAGCAGCCGAAAGGTTCCCGGGACAGCTAATGAAAAACTGTTTTTT. The encoded protein is CASSRKVPGTANEKLFF.

DNA for the CDR3: TGTGCCAGCAGTTACGGACAGACCTACGAGCAGTACTTC. Encoded protein: CASSYGQTYEQYF. The chain couples TRBV6-5 to TRBJ2-7; TRBD1 is a possible D gene (6 bases). CDR1 and CDR2 (germline): MNHEY, SVGAGI. The CDR3 length is 13 residues. V lost 2 bases and J 2 bases, leaving 7 bases between the germline ends.

The chain is built from TRBV7-3 and TRBJ2-2, with 8 nucleotides matching TRBD2. Trimming at V came to 2 bases and at J to 1 base, leaving 3 bases not matched to a gene. The V gene's germline CDR1 is SGHTA and CDR2 FQGTGA. This CDR3 region has 16 residues. In DNA form, the CDR3 reads TGTGCCAGCAGCTTAGCGGGGGGCCTGAACACCGGGGAGCTGTTTTTT. Encoded protein: CASSLAGGLNTGELFF.

V gene TRBV30 combines with J gene TRBJ1-6; D is unresolved. The CDR3 totals 16 residues. Germline CDR1 and CDR2: GTSNPN and SVGIG (reference sequence). Trimming took off 2 bases at V and 0 bases at J, with 11 bases between the two ends. Here the CDR3 DNA reads TGTGCCTGGAGTACGGGGAGGAGCTCCTATAATTCACCCCTCCACTTT. Amino acids: CAWSTGRSSYNSPLHF.

This clone was counted once. The rearrangement links TRBV6-6 to TRBJ2-7; possible D gene TRBD2, 6 bases. This CDR3 contains 13 residues. Germline loops: CDR1 MNHNY, CDR2 SVGAGI (reference sequence). Trimming removed 8 bases from V and 4 bases from J, with 15 bases in between. This CDR3 reads CASSGRGKYEQYF. The CDR3 DNA follows: TGTGCCAGCTCCGGACGGGGGAAGTACGAGCAGTACTTC.

The chain carries TRBV11-3 and TRBJ2-2; D is unclear. CDR1 and CDR2 (germline): SGHNT, YENEEA. The V end was cut by 1 base, the J end by 3 bases, with 6 bases between. This CDR3 region has 14 residues. CDR3 DNA sequence: TGTGCCAGCAGCTTAGCTGTCCACACCGGGGAGCTGTTTTTT. Translating it yields CASSLAVHTGELFF.

The chain carries TRBV7-9 and TRBJ2-2; TRBD2 agrees at 8 bases. In germline, CDR1 is SEHNR, CDR2 FQNEAQ (reference sequence). This CDR3 region has 18 residues. Trimming took 1 base from V and 1 from J; bases not matched to a gene: 8. For the CDR3, the DNA is TGTGCCAGCAGCTTAGGCTTTAGCGGGAAAAAGAACACCGGGGAGCTGTTTTTT. As protein: CASSLGFSGKKNTGELFF. Combining the CDR3 with reference TRBV7-9 and TRBJ2-2 gives the whole variable domain DTGVSQNPRHKITKRGQNVTFRCDPISEHNRLYWYRQTLGQGPEFLTYFQNEAQLEKSRLLSDRFSAERPKGSFSTLEIQRTEQGDSAMYLCASSLGFSGKKNTGELFFGEGSRLTVL.

J is TRBJ1-2 and V is TRBV5-4, with D possibly TRBD1 on 5 matching bases. Trimming left V 4 bases short and J 4 bases short, with 8 bases between. Germline values: CDR1 SGHNT, CDR2 YYREEE (reference sequence). The CDR3 length is 12 residues. DNA for the CDR3: TGTGCCAGCAGCACAGACAGCTATGGCTACACCTTC. Its translation is CASSTDSYGYTF.

The rearrangement joins TRBV2 to TRBJ2-3; possibly TRBD2 for D (5 bases). The ends were cut back, 6 bases at V and 5 bases at J, with 21 bases in the middle. Germline V gives CDR1 SNHLY, CDR2 FYNNEI. This CDR3 is 16 amino acids long. The CDR3 is CASSPVATREGDTQYF. CDR3 nucleotide sequence: TGTGCCAGCAGCCCAGTAGCGACAAGAGAAGGAGATACGCAGTATTTT.

This clone was detected a few times. This sequence joins TRBV28 and TRBJ2-5, with D possibly TRBD2 on 7 matching bases. The CDR3 runs to 18 residues. V gave up 6 bases and J gave up 5 bases, with 28 bases separating them. Germline CDR1 is MDHEN and CDR2 is SYDVKM. The CDR3 DNA is TGTGCCAGCAGCCCCGGATGGGGGGGGCGAATCCCGGGGGAGACCCAGTACTTC. Protein product: CASSPGWGGRIPGETQYF.

The chain has TRBV4-3 and TRBJ2-1; 7 nucleotides align to TRBD1. The CDR3 is 13 residues long. CDR1 is LGHNA and CDR2 is YSLEER in the germline V gene. J gave up 8 bases and V 2 bases, and 3 bases lay outside the gene matches. CDR3 sequence reads: CASSQRQGDEQFF. The CDR3 DNA reads as TGCGCCAGCAGCCAAAGACAGGGAGATGAGCAGTTCTTC.

V is TRBV19 and J is TRBJ2-1; 8 bases map to TRBD2. The V gene's germline CDR1 is LNHDA and CDR2 SQIVND (reference sequence). This CDR3 has 17 residues. V was clipped by 3 bases and J by 0 bases; unmatched bases: 7. The DNA of the CDR3 is TGTGCCAGTAGTATGGGTAATAGCGGGAACTCCTACAATGAGCAGTTCTTC. This translates into CASSMGNSGNSYNEQFF.

The chain uses TRBV6-5 and TRBJ1-5; D ambiguous. CDR3 length: 14 residues. V lost 8 bases, J lost 6 bases, and 17 bases lay in between. In germline, CDR1 is MNHEY, CDR2 SVGAGI. The CDR3 region is CASAPQLGIQPQHF. The CDR3 DNA reads as TGTGCCAGCGCGCCGCAACTCGGGATTCAGCCCCAGCATTTT.

This sequence joins TRBV5-1 and TRBJ1-2, with a possible D match to TRBD1 (5 bases). The V and J ends lost 1 base and 5 bases respectively, with 6 bases between them. The CDR3 is 12 amino acids. Germline lookup yields CDR1 SGHRS and CDR2 YFSETQ. CDR3 amino acids: CASSLQGYGYTF. CDR3 nucleotides: TGCGCCAGCAGCTTGCAGGGTTATGGCTACACCTTC.

The V call is TRBV7-9, the J call TRBJ2-7, with 7 bases lining up with TRBD1. V was clipped by 1 base and J by 6 bases; unmatched bases: 6. Germline V CDR1 and CDR2: SEHNR, FQNEAQ (reference sequence). The CDR3 length is 14 residues. The chain's CDR3 is CASSLGTGGGEQYF. CDR3 in DNA: TGTGCCAGCAGCTTAGGGACAGGAGGAGGCGAGCAGTACTTC. The variable domain in full, completed from reference TRBV7-9 and TRBJ2-7, reads DTGVSQNPRHKITKRGQNVTFRCDPISEHNRLYWYRQTLGQGPEFLTYFQNEAQLEKSRLLSDRFSAERPKGSFSTLEIQRTEQGDSAMYLCASSLGTGGGEQYFGPGTRLTVT.

The rearrangement uses TRBV28 and TRBJ1-1, with D possibly being TRBD1 (6 bases). The CDR3 length is 19 residues. Germline assignment: CDR1 MDHEN and CDR2 SYDVKM. Trimming removed 8 bases from V and 0 bases from J, with 28 bases in between. This chain's CDR3 is CASPSSLGSLQGLNTEAFF. The CDR3 coding sequence is TGTGCCAGCCCGAGCAGTTTAGGAAGTCTACAGGGATTGAACACTGAAGCTTTCTTT.

Only one count was recorded for this clone. The CDR3 DNA is TGTGCCAGCAGCGACGCCATGGGAGGGACAGGGGTCCCTCTGGACGAGCAGTACTTC. Translated, it gives CASSDAMGGTGVPLDEQYF. This chain connects TRBV11-3 to TRBJ2-7, with 10 bases lining up with TRBD1. The length of the CDR3 is 19 residues. The germline CDR1 and CDR2 sequences are SGHNT and YENEEA. V lost 5 bases to trimming and J lost 5 bases; unmatched junction nucleotides: 21.

This chain uses TRBV12-5 with TRBJ2-7; no reliable D call. The germline V gene has CDR1 LGHNT and CDR2 FRNRAP. Trimming shortened V by 1 base and J by 3 bases, and 1 base separated the two germline ends. This CDR3 has 11 residues. CDR3 sequence reads: CASGLGYEQYF. The CDR3 DNA reads as TGTGCTAGTGGTTTGGGCTACGAGCAGTACTTC.

The chain employs TRBV13 and TRBJ1-5, with 10 bases fitting TRBD1. The CDR3 has 14 residues. The germline V gene encodes CDR1 PRHDT and CDR2 FYEKMQ (reference sequence). The V and J ends lost 3 bases and 7 bases, in that order; junction bases with no gene match: 3. The CDR3 here is CASSFGQGGQPQHF. The CDR3 DNA reads TGTGCCAGCAGCTTCGGACAGGGGGGACAGCCCCAGCATTTT.